This T cell receptor beta chain was documented in a study of T cell responses to AZD1222 COVID-19 vaccine. About this clone itself: The antigen is undetermined.

Generated by immunoSEQ multiplex PCR, the TCRdb table keeps only in-frame clones and is missing some. The table lists roughly 120,000 clones, around 87% of them singletons, with around 4.6% in the top ten. Study-wide findings and caveats: A mostly white British donor set with more females was recruited, and clonal diversity was possibly underestimated. Once two AZD1222 doses were given, Spike-specific TCR breadth and depth went up.

From germline, CDR1 is GTSNPN and CDR2 SVGIG (reference sequence). This CDR3 has 13 residues. V was clipped by 5 bases and J by 6 bases; unmatched bases: 5. The V gene is TRBV30, the J gene TRBJ1-4; 8 nucleotides agree with TRBD1. The receptor comes from an adult who received the AZD1222 COVID-19 vaccine. The starting material was peripheral blood, obtained 28 days after the second AZD1222 dose. The CDR3 protein is CAWGQGRDEKLFF. The DNA of the CDR3 is TGTGCCTGGGGACAGGGAAGGGATGAAAAACTGTTTTTT.